This TCR beta chain is from a study of blood T cell repertoires in COVID-19. On the study more broadly: Some COVID-19 samples were acute and others convalescent; all came from the United States, Italy and Spain. Sources were T cells, B-cell-depleted T cells, or PBMCs; the material itself was cDNA or gDNA.

This clone appeared once. The length of the CDR3 is 15 residues. Germline V CDR1 and CDR2: ENHRY, SYGVKD. Unmatched junction bases numbered 10, after V lost 6 bases and J lost 6 bases. The authors' processing: Reference gene primers were amplified, and this amplification served to estimate nucleated cell counts. Produced via immunoSEQ multiplex PCR; TCRdb's table is partial and in-frame only. V and J calls and clone size are given by that table; D and trimming were obtained from the DNA. Of fewer than 110,000 clones in the sample, about 89% were seen once. The receptor's source is a man aged 35 to 55 with active or convalescent COVID-19. Material: peripheral blood. The V gene is TRBV10-3, the J gene TRBJ2-3; 9 nucleotides align to TRBD2. The CDR3 loop reads CAIRDSGRGWDTQYF. DNA for the CDR3: TGTGCCATCAGGGATAGCGGGAGAGGGTGGGATACGCAGTATTTT.